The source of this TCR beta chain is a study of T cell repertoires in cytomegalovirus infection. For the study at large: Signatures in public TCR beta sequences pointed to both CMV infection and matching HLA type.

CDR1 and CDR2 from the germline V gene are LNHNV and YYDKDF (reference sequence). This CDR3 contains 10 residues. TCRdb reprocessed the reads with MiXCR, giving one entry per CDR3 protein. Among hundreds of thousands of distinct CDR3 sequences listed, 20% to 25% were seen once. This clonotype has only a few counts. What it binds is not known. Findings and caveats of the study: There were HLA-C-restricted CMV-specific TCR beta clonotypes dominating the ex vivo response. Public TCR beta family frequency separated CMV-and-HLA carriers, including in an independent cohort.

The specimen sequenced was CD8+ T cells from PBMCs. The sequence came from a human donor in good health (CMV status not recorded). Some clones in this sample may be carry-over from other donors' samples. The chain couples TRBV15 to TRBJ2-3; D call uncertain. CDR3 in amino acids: CVTDEDTQYF. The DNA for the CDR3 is TGTGTCACAGATGAAGATACGCAGTATTTT.